These 12 T cell receptor beta chains came from one sample sequenced in a study of blood T cell repertoires in COVID-19. Data came from immunoSEQ multiplex PCR; TCRdb stores just in-frame clones and leaves some out. The data contain 150,000 to 200,000 clones, around 84% of them seen just once; the ten biggest clones take up around 3.2%. The source material was peripheral blood. The source is a human donor with acute or convalescent COVID-19. The donor label of this sample is uncertain.

The V gene is TRBV3-1 (or the pseudogene TRBV3-2), the J gene TRBJ1-3; 7 positions agree with TRBD1. This CDR3 has 17 amino acids. Germline lookup yields CDR1 LGHDT and CDR2 YNNKEL (reference sequence). Trimming at V came to 3 bases and at J to 1 base, leaving 9 bases not matched to a gene. The CDR3 DNA sequence: TGTGCCAGCAGCCAGGGACAGTATTTCCTTTCTGGAAACACCATATATTTT. Translated, it gives CASSQGQYFLSGNTIYF.

The chain combines TRBV5-1 with TRBJ2-3; 11 bases are a match to TRBD2. Trimming took 4 bases from V and 0 from J; bases not matched to a gene: 7. Germline V gene sequence: CDR1 SGHRS, CDR2 YFSETQ. CDR3 length: 17 residues. DNA of the CDR3: TGCGCCAGCAGCCTGGGGACTAGCGGTTGGAGCACAGATACGCAGTATTTT. It translates to CASSLGTSGWSTDTQYF.

Concerning this clone: Other nucleotide sequences from this sample produce the same CDR3. The chain links TRBV7-8 to TRBJ2-1; a weak D match, TRBD1 (5 bases). V gave up 5 bases and J gave up 4 bases, with 9 bases separating them. Germline-derived CDR1 and CDR2 are SGHVS and FQNEAQ. This CDR3 is built from 13 residues. CDR3 protein: CASSPQGYNEQFF. CDR3 sequence (DNA): TGTGCCAGCAGCCCCCAGGGATACAATGAGCAGTTCTTC.

The gene calls are TRBV11-2 and TRBJ2-2, with TRBD1 matching over 10 bases. The CDR3 runs 17 residues. J gave up 6 bases and V 0 bases, and 7 bases lay outside the gene matches. Germline values: CDR1 SGHAT, CDR2 FQNNGV. CDR3 sequence reads: CASSLEPWTGGSGELFF. Written as DNA, the CDR3 is TGTGCCAGCAGCTTAGAACCTTGGACAGGGGGATCCGGGGAGCTGTTTTTT.

The chain joins TRBV6-5 to TRBJ2-5; 11 nucleotides line up with TRBD2. V lost 3 bases, J lost 2 bases, and 2 bases stayed unmatched. The germline V gene has CDR1 MNHEY and CDR2 SVGAGI. CDR3 length: 15 residues. As DNA, the CDR3 is TGTGCCAGCAGTTATGCTAGCGGGGGGCAAGAGACCCAGTACTTC. It yields the protein CASSYASGGQETQYF.

The J gene is TRBJ1-1, the V gene TRBV24-1; D is possibly TRBD1 (5 bases). The germline V and J ends were trimmed by 12 bases and 8 bases, with 12 bases remaining between them. CDR3 size: 10 residues. The germline V gene encodes CDR1 KGHDR and CDR2 SFDVKD. For the CDR3, the DNA is TGTGCCCCTCCGGGGGAGGAAGCTTTCTTT. It encodes CAPPGEEAFF.

The chain employs TRBV30 and TRBJ1-1; 7 nucleotides match TRBD1. The CDR3 spans 12 residues. V lost 4 bases to trimming and J lost 5 bases; unmatched junction nucleotides: 4. Germline-derived CDR1 and CDR2 are GTSNPN and SVGIG (reference sequence). In DNA, the CDR3 is TGTGCCTGGATCAGGGGGTGGACTGAAGCTTTCTTT. Residues: CAWIRGWTEAFF. The full variable domain, rest sourced from reference TRBV30 and TRBJ1-1, is SQTIHQWPATLVQPVGSPLSLECTVEGTSNPNLYWYRQAAGRGLQLLFYSVGIGQISSEVPQNLSASRPQDRQFILSSKKLLLSDSGFYLCAWIRGWTEAFFGQGTRLTVV.

In its sample, this clone was seen a few times. The DNA of the CDR3 is TGTGCCAGTAGTGTTCTCAGCGGGGGGGCCTACAATGAGCAGTTCTTC. This gives the protein CASSVLSGGAYNEQFF. The rearrangement uses TRBV19 and TRBJ2-1, with TRBD2 identical over 10 bases. V dropped 5 bases and J dropped 2; count of bases not matched to a gene: 6. This CDR3 spans 16 amino acids. Germline V gene sequence: CDR1 LNHDA, CDR2 SQIVND (reference sequence).

This clone was seen more than once but under ten times. The J gene is TRBJ2-3, the V gene TRBV1; no DNA check was done on the table's D call, TRBD2. TRBV1 is an annotated pseudogene. The length of the CDR3 is 19 residues. In DNA form, the CDR3 reads TGCACCAGCAGCCAAGATTATGGGACTAGCGGGGAGGCCACAGATACGCAGTATTTT. It specifies CTSSQDYGTSGEATDTQYF.

The chain uses TRBV28 and TRBJ1-1, with D maybe TRBD1 (5 bases). The ends were cut back, 6 bases at V and 2 bases at J, with 13 bases in the middle. The CDR3 runs to 14 residues. In germline, CDR1 is MDHEN, CDR2 SYDVKM. The DNA of the CDR3 is TGTGCCAGCAGGGGGGGTCGGGCAAACACTGAAGCTTTCTTT. Protein product: CASRGGRANTEAFF.

The rearrangement joins TRBV7-2 to TRBJ2-1, with 9 bases matching TRBD2. V lost 5 bases, J lost 6 bases, and 8 bases stayed unmatched. Germline CDR1 reads SGHTA; CDR2 reads FQGNSA. There are 15 residues in the CDR3. The CDR3 nucleotides are TGTGCCAGCAGCCGGATGGGACTAGCTTTCAATGAGCAGTTCTTC. This sequence encodes CASSRMGLAFNEQFF. The entire variable domain, with the rest obtained from reference TRBV7-2 and TRBJ2-1, is as follows: GAGVSQSPSNKVTEKGKDVELRCDPISGHTALYWYRQSLGQGLEFLIYFQGNSAPDKSGLPSDRFSAERTGGSVSTLTIQRTQQEDSAVYLCASSRMGLAFNEQFFGPGTRLTVL.

J is TRBJ2-7 and V is TRBV6-2 or TRBV6-3; D may be TRBD1 (6 bases). The V end was cut by 2 bases, the J end by 2 bases, with 13 bases between. CDR3 length: 15 residues. The germline V gene encodes CDR1 MNHEY and CDR2 SVGEGT. The CDR3 loop reads CASSYGQKGPYEQYF. CDR3 coding DNA: TGTGCCAGCAGTTACGGACAGAAAGGGCCCTACGAGCAGTACTTC.